The sequence of this TCR beta chain was determined in a study of blood T cell repertoires in COVID-19. Study-wide background: Both acute and convalescent COVID-19 samples were obtained from the United States, Italy and Spain. The analysed material was cDNA or gDNA that came from T cells, B-cell-depleted T cells, or PBMCs.

This CDR3 comprises 14 residues. Germline V CDR1 and CDR2: KGHSH, LQKENI. V trimming: 2 bases; J trimming: 8 bases; junction bases outside the gene matches: 2. As to this clone: This sample includes further DNA sequences coding for the same CDR3.

Per the study methods: Amplifying reference gene primers gave estimates of nucleated cell counts. Here immunoSEQ multiplex PCR was the method, and the copy in TCRdb shows in-frame clones only, minus some. Clonal size and the V and J genes are those of that table, whereas D and trimming came from the DNA. The sample lists about 140,000 clones, 80% to 85% occurring once. The sample consisted of peripheral blood. J is TRBJ1-6 and V is TRBV18, with 8 bases that match TRBD1. This sequence originates from an elderly woman with acute or convalescent COVID-19. The CDR3 DNA reads as TGTGCCAGCTCACCAACACAGGGGGATTCACCCCTCCACTTT. It translates to CASSPTQGDSPLHF.